The 10 T cell receptor beta chains below were found in one sample sequenced in a study of spatial heterogeneity in lung cancer (dated by TCRdb to the late 2010s). What the study reported, not specific to this receptor: The tumor nonsynonymous mutation count correlated with the number of expanded intratumoral alpha and beta TCRs.

These receptors have no known antigen. Explained via the paper, the time point label denotes: sample taken at primary tumor resection. Library prep was done by 5' RACE. The data were produced on a NextSeq 500. TCRdb applied fastp at Q25 and MiXCR to the public reads, then kept only in-frame beta chains. One record per CDR3 amino acid sequence lists the most common genes and DNA. In this sample the table shows approximately 2,500 distinct CDR3 sequences, about 5.3% of which occur a single time. The ten largest clones capture about 8.2% of the sample. The source material was lung tumor tissue, sampled at surgery. These receptors all stem from a male donor with early-stage non-small cell lung cancer.

This clonotype qualifies as medium-sized. V usage is TRBV6-2 or TRBV6-3 and J usage is TRBJ1-1; D not certain. Trimming shortened V by 0 bases and J by 4 bases, and 12 bases separated the two germline ends. The CDR3 covers 15 residues. Germline CDR1 MNHEY, CDR2 SVGEGT. DNA of the CDR3: TGTGCCAGCAGTTACTCGATGAGGGTTGGCACTGAAGCTTTCTTT. The encoded protein is CASSYSMRVGTEAFF.

Of note for this clonotype: The junction and the germline gene differ at one end; a read error may be behind it. The rearrangement uses TRBV2 and TRBJ2-7; 7 nucleotides agree with TRBD2. The V gene's germline CDR1 is SNHLY and CDR2 FYNNEI. This CDR3 has 16 residues. CDR3 region: CVSRQAGTLVEGEQYF. CDR3 sequence (DNA): TGTGTCAGCAGACAAGCGGGGACCTTGGTAGAGGGCGAGCAGTACTTC. The whole variable domain, remainder taken from reference TRBV2 and TRBJ2-7, is EPEVTQTPSHQVTQMGQEVILRCVPISNHLYFYWYRQILGQKVEFLVSFYNNEISEKSEIFDDQFSVERPDGSNFTLKIRSTKLEDSAMYFCVSRQAGTLVEGEQYFGPGTRLTVT.

By share, this clonotype counts as medium-sized. The chain carries TRBV24-1 and TRBJ2-1; the match to TRBD2 covers 12 bases. This CDR3 region has 17 residues. V was pared by 5 bases and J by 6 bases, with 10 bases of the junction left unmatched. Germline CDR1 and CDR2: KGHDR and SFDVKD. The DNA for the CDR3 is TGTGCCACCAGTGGCACCCGACTAGCGGGAGTTTCCAATGAGCAGTTCTTC. Translated, it gives CATSGTRLAGVSNEQFF.

The chain uses TRBV5-4 and TRBJ2-3; TRBD1 aligns across 8 bases. The CDR3 is made up of 15 amino acids. Germline V gene lookup returns CDR1 SGHNT and CDR2 YYREEE (reference sequence). V was pared by 4 bases and J by 4 bases, with 8 bases of the junction left unmatched. The CDR3 reads CASSAPDRAADTQYF. Written as DNA, the CDR3 is TGTGCCAGCAGCGCGCCGGACAGGGCGGCAGATACGCAGTATTTT.

This clonotype was detected ten times or more. The V call is TRBV28, the J call TRBJ2-1, with TRBD2 as a possible D gene (6 bases). This CDR3 is 17 amino acids long. Per the germline V gene, CDR1 is MDHEN and CDR2 is SYDVKM. The V end was cut by 5 bases, the J end by 0 bases, with 17 bases between. CDR3: CASSPNRGGDSYNEQFF. DNA for the CDR3: TGTGCCAGCAGTCCAAACCGGGGCGGGGACTCCTACAATGAGCAGTTCTTC.

This clonotype qualifies as large. The CDR3 DNA is TGTGCCAGCCGAAGGGGCCCGAACACCGGGGAGCTGTTTTTT. It translates to CASRRGPNTGELFF. The chain recombines TRBV28 with TRBJ2-2; perhaps TRBD1 as D (5 bases). Germline lookup yields CDR1 MDHEN and CDR2 SYDVKM. The CDR3 runs to 14 residues. V shed 8 bases and J shed 0 bases, with 10 bases lying between them.

This clonotype is labeled medium-sized. The V call is TRBV7-2, the J call TRBJ2-5, with D perhaps TRBD2 (5 bases). CDR1 and CDR2 from the germline V gene are SGHTA and FQGNSA. V shed 2 bases and J shed 7 bases, with 11 bases lying between them. The CDR3 is 13 residues long. The DNA for the CDR3 is TGTGCCAGCAGCTTAAGTCTAGCCGCGACCCAGTACTTC. Translation gives CASSLSLAATQYF.

In its sample, this clonotype is medium-sized. V gene TRBV11-2 combines with J gene TRBJ2-3; 9 bases align to TRBD1. The CDR3 sequence is 16 residues long. The V gene end was trimmed by 2 bases and the J gene end by 5 bases; junction bases not matched to a gene: 8. CDR1 is SGHAT, CDR2 FQNNGV, per germline. Here the CDR3 reads CASSLHGQGQVDTQYF. DNA of the CDR3: TGTGCCAGCAGCTTACACGGACAGGGGCAAGTAGATACGCAGTATTTT.

There are many counts of this clonotype. The chain couples TRBV15 to TRBJ2-1; no firm D call. The CDR3 loop spans 16 amino acids. CDR1 and CDR2 from the germline V gene are LNHNV and YYDKDF (reference sequence). The V and J ends lost 1 base and 2 bases respectively, with 12 bases between them. The chain's CDR3 is CATSRVGRSPYNEQFF. CDR3 nucleotide sequence: TGTGCCACCAGCAGAGTGGGCCGGAGTCCCTACAATGAGCAGTTCTTC.

This clonotype is categorized as medium-sized. The V call is TRBV24-1, the J call TRBJ2-3, with 7 bases fitting TRBD2. The length of the CDR3 is 16 residues. V trimming: 4 bases; J trimming: 0 bases; junction bases outside the gene matches: 6. Germline lookup yields CDR1 KGHDR and CDR2 SFDVKD. CDR3 DNA: TGTGCCACCAGTGAGCCTGGGGGGGAGAGCACAGATACGCAGTATTTT. Protein: CATSEPGGESTDTQYF.